A single sample gave rise to the 7 T cell receptor beta chains below, sequenced in a study of OX40 agonist ivuxolimab in advanced cancers. Clones were read by immunoSEQ multiplex PCR, and TCRdb kept only the in-frame ones, dropping some. The data hold some 50,000 clones, with over 75% observed a single time. The source was CD4+ or CD8+ T cells sorted from blood, collected in a trial of the OX40 agonist ivuxolimab. The source is an adult with an advanced solid tumor such as melanoma, head and neck, liver or kidney cancer.

This clone was recorded only once. The junction departs from the called germline gene at one end, perhaps through a read error. CDR3 in amino acids: CASSEVGLANEKLFF. As DNA, the CDR3 is TGTGCCAGCAGCGAAGTCGGGTTAGCTAATGAAAAACTGTTTTTT. The rearrangement joins TRBV2 to TRBJ1-4; D remains ambiguous. This CDR3 is built from 15 residues. The germline V gene has CDR1 SNHLY and CDR2 FYNNEI.

The rearrangement links TRBV11-1 to TRBJ2-7; TRBD2 agrees at 13 bases. This CDR3 is 18 amino acids long. Unmatched junction bases numbered 11, after V lost 1 base and J lost 5 bases. The germline V gene has CDR1 SGHAT and CDR2 FQDESV (reference sequence). The CDR3 DNA reads as TGTGCCAGCAGCTTAGGAGGACTAGCGGGAGCGAGGCGGAACGAGCAGTACTTC. It encodes CASSLGGLAGARRNEQYF.

This chain links TRBV5-1 with TRBJ2-5; no clear D. V shed 8 bases and J shed 4 bases, with 15 bases lying between them. The germline CDR1 and CDR2 sequences are SGHRS and YFSETQ. The CDR3 is made up of 13 amino acids. The CDR3 region has the DNA TGCGCCAGTATCGGTCAAGCCGGAGAGACCCAGTACTTC. This translates into CASIGQAGETQYF. The variable domain in full, with the rest retrieved from reference TRBV5-1 and TRBJ2-5, is KAGVTQTPRYLIKTRGQQVTLSCSPISGHRSVSWYQQTPGQGLQFLFEYFSETQRNKGNFPGRFSGRQFSNSRSEMNVSTLELGDSALYLCASIGQAGETQYFGPGTRLLVL.

The gene calls are TRBV6-5 and TRBJ2-2; 13 bases align to TRBD2. The V and J ends lost 10 bases and 8 bases, in that order; junction bases with no gene match: 4. Germline V lookup: CDR1 MNHEY, CDR2 SVGAGI. This CDR3 has 13 residues. Here the CDR3 reads CATGTSGMGELFF. CDR3 DNA: TGTGCCACCGGGACTAGCGGGATGGGGGAGCTGTTTTTT.

V is TRBV5-4 and J is TRBJ2-5, with 7 nucleotides matching TRBD1. Per germline, CDR1 SGHNT and CDR2 YYREEE (reference sequence). V was clipped by 4 bases and J by 0 bases; unmatched bases: 6. The CDR3 runs to 15 residues. The CDR3: CASSPTTGNQETQYF. CDR3 bases: TGTGCCAGCAGCCCTACGACAGGGAACCAAGAGACCCAGTACTTC. Filled out from reference TRBV5-4 and TRBJ2-5, the complete variable domain reads ETGVTQSPTHLIKTRGQQVTLRCSSQSGHNTVSWYQQALGQGPQFIFQYYREEENGRGNFPPRFSGLQFPNYSSELNVNALELDDSALYLCASSPTTGNQETQYFGPGTRLLVL.

The rearrangement links TRBV18 to TRBJ2-4, with D perhaps TRBD2 (6 bases). This CDR3 is built from 18 residues. V lost 3 bases, J lost 2 bases, and 20 bases lay in between. Germline loops: CDR1 KGHSH, CDR2 LQKENI. In DNA, the CDR3 is TGTGCCAGCTCACCGCGATCGCCGGGAGTAGTGACCAAAAACATTCAGTACTTC. Translating it yields CASSPRSPGVVTKNIQYF.

The J gene is TRBJ2-1, the V gene TRBV28; maybe TRBD1 (5 bases). Trimming pared 2 bases from V and 10 bases from J, leaving 9 bases between. CDR3 length: 12 amino acids. The germline gives CDR1 MDHEN, CDR2 SYDVKM. The CDR3 here is CASSLPHREQFF. The CDR3 coding sequence is TGTGCCAGCAGTTTACCCCACAGGGAGCAGTTCTTC.